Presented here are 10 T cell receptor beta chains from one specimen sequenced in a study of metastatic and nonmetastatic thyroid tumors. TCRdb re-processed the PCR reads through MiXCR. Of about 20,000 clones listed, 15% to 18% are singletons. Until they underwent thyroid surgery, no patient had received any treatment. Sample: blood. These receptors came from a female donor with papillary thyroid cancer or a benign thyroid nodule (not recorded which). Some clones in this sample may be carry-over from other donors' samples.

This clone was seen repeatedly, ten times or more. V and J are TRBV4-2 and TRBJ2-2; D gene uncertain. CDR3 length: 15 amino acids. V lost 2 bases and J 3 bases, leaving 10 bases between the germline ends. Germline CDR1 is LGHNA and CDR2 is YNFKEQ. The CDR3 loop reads CASSQSDTHTGELFF. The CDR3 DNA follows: TGTGCCAGCAGCCAATCCGACACCCACACCGGGGAGCTGTTTTTT.

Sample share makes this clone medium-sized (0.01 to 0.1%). This CDR3 reads CSARVLTGEESQPQHF. CDR3 bases: TGCAGTGCTAGAGTCTTGACAGGGGAGGAAAGTCAGCCCCAGCATTTT. V is TRBV20-1 and J is TRBJ1-5, with 8 bases that match TRBD1. Germline values: CDR1 DFQATT, CDR2 SNEGSKA (reference sequence). With V trimmed by 1 base and J by 6 bases, 11 bases remained unmatched. The CDR3 has 16 residues.

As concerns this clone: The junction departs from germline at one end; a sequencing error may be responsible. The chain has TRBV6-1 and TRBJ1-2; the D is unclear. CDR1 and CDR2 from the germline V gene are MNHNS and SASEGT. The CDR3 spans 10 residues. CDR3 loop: CASREDGYTF. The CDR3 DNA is TGTGCCAGCAGGGAAGATGGCTACACCTTC.

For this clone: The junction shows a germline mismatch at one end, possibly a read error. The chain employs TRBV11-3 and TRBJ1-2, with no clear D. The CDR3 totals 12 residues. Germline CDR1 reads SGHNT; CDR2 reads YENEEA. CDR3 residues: CASSLDFYGYTF. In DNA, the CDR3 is TGTGCCAGCAGCCTAGACTTTTATGGCTACACCTTC.

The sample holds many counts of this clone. The DNA for the CDR3 is TGCAGTGCTAGAACCCCAAGGGACAGGATCTACAATGAGCAGTTCTTC. Residues: CSARTPRDRIYNEQFF. The chain links TRBV20-1 to TRBJ2-1, with 8 nucleotides matching TRBD1. The germline V gene has CDR1 DFQATT and CDR2 SNEGSKA (reference sequence). This CDR3 has 16 amino acids. V was pared by 2 bases and J by 3 bases, with 9 bases of the junction left unmatched.

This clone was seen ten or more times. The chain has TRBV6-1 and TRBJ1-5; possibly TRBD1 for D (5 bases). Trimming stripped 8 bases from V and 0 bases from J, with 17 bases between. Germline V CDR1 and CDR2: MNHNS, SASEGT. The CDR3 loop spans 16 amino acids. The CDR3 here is CASGGTDRDSNQPQHF. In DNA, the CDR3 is TGTGCCAGCGGGGGAACAGACAGAGATAGCAATCAGCCCCAGCATTTT.

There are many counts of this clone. The CDR3 DNA follows: TGTGCCAGCAGCCCCCGACTAGCCTACAATGAGCAGTTCTTC. Its translation: CASSPRLAYNEQFF. The rearrangement links TRBV3-1 to TRBJ2-1; possibly TRBD2 for D (6 bases). Looked up from germline, CDR1 is LGHDT and CDR2 is YNNKEL (reference sequence). V was cut by 4 bases and J by 2 bases, with 9 bases left in between. This CDR3 has 14 amino acids.

The CDR3 spells CASSPRDRGLYGGELFF. As DNA, the CDR3 is TGTGCCAGCTCACCACGGGACAGGGGTTTATACGGCGGGGAGCTGTTTTTT. This chain uses TRBV18 with TRBJ2-2; 10 bases fit TRBD1. Germline assignment: CDR1 KGHSH and CDR2 LQKENI. Trimming cost V 1 base and J 7 bases; bases outside gene matches: 9. This CDR3 is 17 amino acids long. The full variable domain, in which reference TRBV18 and TRBJ2-2 provide the parts outside the CDR3, is NAGVMQNPRHLVRRRGQEARLRCSPMKGHSHVYWYRQLPEEGLKFMVYLQKENIIDESGMPKERFSAEFPKEGPSILRIQQVVRGDSAAYFCASSPRDRGLYGGELFFGEGSRLTVL.

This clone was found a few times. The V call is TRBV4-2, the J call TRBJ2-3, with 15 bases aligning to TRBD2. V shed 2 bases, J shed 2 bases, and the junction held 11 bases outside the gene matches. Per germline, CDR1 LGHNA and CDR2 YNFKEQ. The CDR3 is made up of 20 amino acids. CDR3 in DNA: TGTGCCAGCAGCCAACTCGGACTAGCGGGAGGGAGGGGTAACACAGATACGCAGTATTTT. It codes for CASSQLGLAGGRGNTDTQYF.

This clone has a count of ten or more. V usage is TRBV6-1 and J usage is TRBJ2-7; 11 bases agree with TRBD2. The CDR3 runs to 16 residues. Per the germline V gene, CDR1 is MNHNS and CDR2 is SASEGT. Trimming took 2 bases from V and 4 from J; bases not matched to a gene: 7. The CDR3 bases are TGTGCCAGCAGTGAATTTACTAGCGGGAGTGGGTACGAGCAGTACTTC. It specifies CASSEFTSGSGYEQYF.